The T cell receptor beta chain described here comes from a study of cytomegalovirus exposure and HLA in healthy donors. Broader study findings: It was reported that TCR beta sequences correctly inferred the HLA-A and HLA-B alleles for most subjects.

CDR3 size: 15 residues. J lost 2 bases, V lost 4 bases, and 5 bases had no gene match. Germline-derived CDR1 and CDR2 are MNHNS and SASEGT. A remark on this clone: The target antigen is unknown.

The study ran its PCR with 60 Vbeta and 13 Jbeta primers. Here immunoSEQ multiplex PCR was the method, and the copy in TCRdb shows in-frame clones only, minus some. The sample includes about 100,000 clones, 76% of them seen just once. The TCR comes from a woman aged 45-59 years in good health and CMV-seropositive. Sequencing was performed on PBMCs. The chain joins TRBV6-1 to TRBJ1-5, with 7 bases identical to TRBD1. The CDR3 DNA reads TGTGCCAGCAGTGTAGGGGGCGGAGGCAATCAGCCCCAGCATTTT. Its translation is CASSVGGGGNQPQHF.